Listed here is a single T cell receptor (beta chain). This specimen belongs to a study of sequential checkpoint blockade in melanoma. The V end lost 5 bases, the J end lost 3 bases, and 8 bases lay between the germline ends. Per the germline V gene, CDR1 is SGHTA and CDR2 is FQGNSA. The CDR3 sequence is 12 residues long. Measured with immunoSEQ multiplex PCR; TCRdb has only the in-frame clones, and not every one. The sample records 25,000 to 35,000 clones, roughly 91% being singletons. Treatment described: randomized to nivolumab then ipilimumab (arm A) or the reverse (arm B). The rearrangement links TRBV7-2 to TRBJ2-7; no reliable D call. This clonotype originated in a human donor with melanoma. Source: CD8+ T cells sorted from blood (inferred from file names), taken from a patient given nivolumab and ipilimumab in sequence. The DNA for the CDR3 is TGTGCCAGCAGCCCCGGTTACTACGAGCAGTACTTC. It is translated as CASSPGYYEQYF.